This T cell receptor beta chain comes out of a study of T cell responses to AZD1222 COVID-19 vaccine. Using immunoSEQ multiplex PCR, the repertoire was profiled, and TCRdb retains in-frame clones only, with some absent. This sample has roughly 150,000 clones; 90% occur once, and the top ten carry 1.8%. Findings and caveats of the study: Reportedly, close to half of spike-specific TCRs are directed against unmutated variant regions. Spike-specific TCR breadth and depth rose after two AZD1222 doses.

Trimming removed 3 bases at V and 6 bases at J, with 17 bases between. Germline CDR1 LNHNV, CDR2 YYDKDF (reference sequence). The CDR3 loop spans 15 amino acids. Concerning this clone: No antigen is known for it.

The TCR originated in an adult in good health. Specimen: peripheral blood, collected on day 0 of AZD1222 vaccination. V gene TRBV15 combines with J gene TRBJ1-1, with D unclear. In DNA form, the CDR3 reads TGTGCCACCAGCAGTCCAATGGGTAACAGTGCTGAAGCTTTCTTT. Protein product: CATSSPMGNSAEAFF.